This TCR beta chain was recovered during a study of blood T cell repertoires in COVID-19. Across the study: Acute and convalescent COVID-19 samples came from the United States, Italy and Spain.

Patients in Seattle were enrolled during active infection, then followed longitudinally. Study processing details: Nucleated cell number was recorded as an estimate derived from reference gene primer amplification. Sequencing was performed with immunoSEQ multiplex PCR; in TCRdb, only in-frame clones are kept and a portion is missing. V and J calls and clone size come straight from that table; D and trimming were deduced from the DNA. This sample has under 250,000 clones, with 88% found just once. Germline V lookup: CDR1 MNHEY, CDR2 SMNVEV (reference sequence). The CDR3 has 13 amino acids. The germline V and J ends were trimmed by 5 bases and 1 base, with 8 bases remaining between them.

The chain joins TRBV27 to TRBJ1-2, with unresolved D. Material: peripheral blood. The sequence was collected from a woman aged 25 to 39 with COVID-19, enrolled during active disease. CDR3 sequence reads: CASSLHSNYGYTF. CDR3 DNA: TGTGCCAGCAGTCTCCACAGTAACTATGGCTACACCTTC.